This TCR beta chain is from a study of blood T cell repertoires in COVID-19. About the research overall: COVID-19 samples collected from the United States, Italy and Spain covered acute and convalescent phases. T cells, B-cell-depleted T cells, or PBMCs supplied cDNA or gDNA.

This clone appeared once. Original handling: Using reference gene primer amplification, nucleated cell counts were estimated. Sequencing was performed with immunoSEQ multiplex PCR; in TCRdb, only in-frame clones are kept and a portion is missing. That table gives V, J and clone size, and the DNA gave D and trimming. This sample carries some 200,000 clones, around 90% of them seen once, and the ten largest clones take around 5.8%. Germline loops: CDR1 SNHLY, CDR2 FYNNEI. The CDR3 spans 15 residues. V lost 1 base to trimming and J lost 5 bases; unmatched junction nucleotides: 5. The sample comprised peripheral blood. V usage is TRBV2 and J usage is TRBJ2-1; 7 nucleotides agree with TRBD2. The TCR originated in a man aged 35-49 years with active or convalescent COVID-19. CDR3 DNA sequence: TGTGCCAGCAGTGAAGACGGGGCGGGGGACAATGAGCAGTTCTTC. This translates into CASSEDGAGDNEQFF.